In its sample, the clone carrying this T cell receptor beta chain was seen once. This specimen comes from a study of blood T cell repertoires in COVID-19. At the level of the study: PBMCs, B-cell-depleted T cells, or T cells were the source of the cDNA or gDNA that made up the material.

V trimming: 0 bases; J trimming: 8 bases; junction bases outside the gene matches: 7. The germline CDR1 and CDR2 sequences are SGHRS and YFSETQ. The CDR3 is made up of 14 amino acids. Followed over time, Seattle patients had been enrolled while infection was active. In the original analysis: Reference gene primer amplification gave estimated nucleated cell counts. The data were produced by immunoSEQ multiplex PCR, yet TCRdb's version contains in-frame clones alone and is incomplete. The DNA gave D and trimming, while V, J and clone size come from that table. The table records approximately 530,000 clones, roughly 89% of them present only once.

The sequence derives from a woman in her forties or fifties with COVID-19, enrolled during active disease. The V call is TRBV5-1, the J call TRBJ1-1, with 7 bases matching TRBD1. The sample was peripheral blood. CDR3 coding DNA: TGCGCCAGCAGCTTGGATGGACAGGTTTTCGAAGCTTTCTTT. Amino acid sequence: CASSLDGQVFEAFF.